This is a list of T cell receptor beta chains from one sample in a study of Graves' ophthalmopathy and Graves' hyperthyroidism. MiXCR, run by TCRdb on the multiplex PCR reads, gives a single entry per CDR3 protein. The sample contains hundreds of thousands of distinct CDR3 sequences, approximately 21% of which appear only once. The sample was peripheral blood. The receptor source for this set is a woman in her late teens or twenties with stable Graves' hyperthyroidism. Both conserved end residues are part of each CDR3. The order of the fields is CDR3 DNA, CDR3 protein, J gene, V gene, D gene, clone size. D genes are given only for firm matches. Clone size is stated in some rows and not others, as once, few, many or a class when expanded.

CDR3 DNA: TGTGCCAGCAGTTACCGCGCAGACCTCCACGAGCAGTACTTC
CDR3 protein: CASSYRADLHEQYF
J gene: TRBJ2-7
V gene: TRBV6-5
D gene: .
clone size: many

CDR3 DNA: TGTGCCAGCTGCTGGGGGCGCTTCGCCACTGAAGCTTTCTTT
CDR3 protein: CASCWGRFATEAFF
J gene: TRBJ1-1
V gene: TRBV6-1
D gene: .
clone size: many

CDR3 DNA: TGTGCCAGCAGTTTAGTCGGTCTATTCACCGGGGAGCTGTTTTTT
CDR3 protein: CASSLVGLFTGELFF
J gene: TRBJ2-2
V gene: TRBV28
D gene: .
clone size: .

CDR3 DNA: TGTGCCAGCAGCTTCCGTGCCGGGGAGCTGTTTTTT
CDR3 protein: CASSFRAGELFF
J gene: TRBJ2-2
V gene: TRBV9
D gene: .
clone size: .

CDR3 DNA: TGTGCCAGCAGCTTAGCGCGTATCTTCTCTGGGGCCAACGTCCTGACTTTC
CDR3 protein: CASSLARIFSGANVLTF
J gene: TRBJ2-6
V gene: TRBV7-8
D gene: .
clone size: many

CDR3 DNA: TGCAGTATTCTAGCGGAAGCCAAAAACATTCAGTACTTC
CDR3 protein: CSILAEAKNIQYF
J gene: TRBJ2-4
V gene: TRBV20-1
D gene: TRBD2
clone size: .

CDR3 DNA: TGCAGTGCAAACGGAGGACAGAGAAATCAGCCCCAGCATTTT
CDR3 protein: CSANGGQRNQPQHF
J gene: TRBJ1-5
V gene: TRBV20-1
D gene: .
clone size: many

CDR3 DNA: TGTGCGGCGGGCAGCACCGGGGAGCTGTTTTTT
CDR3 protein: CAAGSTGELFF
J gene: TRBJ2-2
V gene: TRBV12-3/TRBV12-4
D gene: .
clone size: once

CDR3 DNA: TGTGCCAGCAGTGATCTAGCGGGAGAGGACGAGCAGTACTTC
CDR3 protein: CASSDLAGEDEQYF
J gene: TRBJ2-7
V gene: TRBV6-1
D gene: TRBD2
clone size: many

CDR3 DNA: TGTGCCAGCAGTAGAGGGGTTGGAGTGAACACTGAAGCTTTCTTT
CDR3 protein: CASSRGVGVNTEAFF
J gene: TRBJ1-1
V gene: TRBV6-1
D gene: .
clone size: .

CDR3 DNA: TGTGCCAGCAGTGAAGTCAGGGAGATGAACACTGAAGCTTTCTTT
CDR3 protein: CASSEVREMNTEAFF
J gene: TRBJ1-1
V gene: TRBV6-1
D gene: .
clone size: many

CDR3 DNA: TGTGCCAGCAGTGAACGACAGCTACTTGTGAGGGAGCTGTTTTTT
CDR3 protein: CASSERQLLVRELFF
J gene: TRBJ2-2
V gene: TRBV2
D gene: .
clone size: many

CDR3 DNA: TGTGCCAGCAGTTTTCCCCCCCGCCGCACTCACACCGGGGAGCTGTTTTTT
CDR3 protein: CASSFPPRRTHTGELFF
J gene: TRBJ2-2
V gene: TRBV28
D gene: .
clone size: many

CDR3 DNA: TGTGCCAGCAGTTACACAGGCTCCTACAATGAGCAGTTCTTC
CDR3 protein: CASSYTGSYNEQFF
J gene: TRBJ2-1
V gene: TRBV6-2/TRBV6-3
D gene: .
clone size: .

CDR3 DNA: TGCAGCGTTGACCCAGGGGGAGGGTCCGGGGAGCTGTTTTTT
CDR3 protein: CSVDPGGGSGELFF
J gene: TRBJ2-2
V gene: TRBV29-1
D gene: .
clone size: many

CDR3 DNA: TGTGCCAGCAGCCCGGACGGGCAGATAGGTCCCCAGCATTTT
CDR3 protein: CASSPDGQIGPQHF
J gene: TRBJ1-5
V gene: TRBV12-3/TRBV12-4
D gene: .
clone size: .

CDR3 DNA: TGTGCCAGTAGTAACACAGGGGGCAGGTACAATGAGCAGTTCTTC
CDR3 protein: CASSNTGGRYNEQFF
J gene: TRBJ2-1
V gene: TRBV19
D gene: TRBD1
clone size: few

CDR3 DNA: TGTGCCAGCAGTCCCGGACAGGAGAATGGCTACACCTTC
CDR3 protein: CASSPGQENGYTF
J gene: TRBJ1-2
V gene: TRBV28
D gene: TRBD1
clone size: few

CDR3 DNA: TGCAGTGCTAGTTGGGACAGGGTCTATGGCTACACCTTC
CDR3 protein: CSASWDRVYGYTF
J gene: TRBJ1-2
V gene: TRBV20-1
D gene: TRBD1
clone size: many

CDR3 DNA: TGTGCCAGCAGTCTCGAGCCGGGGGGAGAGACCCAGTACTTC
CDR3 protein: CASSLEPGGETQYF
J gene: TRBJ2-5
V gene: TRBV2
D gene: TRBD2
clone size: many

CDR3 DNA: TGCAGTGCGACCTTAAGGGGAGGCCTCAATCAGCCCCAGCATTTT
CDR3 protein: CSATLRGGLNQPQHF
J gene: TRBJ1-5
V gene: TRBV20-1
D gene: .
clone size: .

CDR3 DNA: TGCAGGGTGGGACAGGGCCCTTCCTACGAGCAGTACTTC
CDR3 protein: CRVGQGPSYEQYF
J gene: TRBJ2-7
V gene: TRBV20-1
D gene: TRBD1
clone size: many

CDR3 DNA: TGTGCCAGCAGCTACACAGGGGGGGGCAATCAGCCCCAGCATTTT
CDR3 protein: CASSYTGGGNQPQHF
J gene: TRBJ1-5
V gene: TRBV7-2
D gene: TRBD1
clone size: many

CDR3 DNA: TGTGCCAGCAGCTTCAGCGGGAGCCGGGAGACCCAGTACTTC
CDR3 protein: CASSFSGSRETQYF
J gene: TRBJ2-5
V gene: TRBV27
D gene: TRBD2
clone size: many

CDR3 DNA: TGTGCCAGCAGTACCAAGGGACTAGCGGGAGGGTGGCGGGAGACCCAGTACTTC
CDR3 protein: CASSTKGLAGGWRETQYF
J gene: TRBJ2-5
V gene: TRBV11-2
D gene: TRBD2
clone size: many

CDR3 DNA: TGTGCCGTGGCCCCGACTGTGAACACCGGGGAGCTGCTTTTT
CDR3 protein: CAVAPTVNTGELLF
J gene: TRBJ2-2
V gene: TRBV6-1
D gene: .
clone size: .

CDR3 DNA: TGTGCCTGGAGTAGGGATAAGCTCACTGAAGCTTTCTTT
CDR3 protein: CAWSRDKLTEAFF
J gene: TRBJ1-1
V gene: TRBV30
D gene: .
clone size: .

CDR3 DNA: TGTGCCAGCTCACCAAGAAACTCGGACGGCTATGGCTACACCTTC
CDR3 protein: CASSPRNSDGYGYTF
J gene: TRBJ1-2
V gene: TRBV18
D gene: .
clone size: .

CDR3 DNA: TGTGCCAGCAGCGCCGGGGTAGCCAAAAACATTCAGTACTTC
CDR3 protein: CASSAGVAKNIQYF
J gene: TRBJ2-4
V gene: TRBV9
D gene: .
clone size: few

CDR3 DNA: TGTGCCAGCAGCTTAAGTCCCCCAGGTGGGGATGTGTCCTATGGCTACACCTTC
CDR3 protein: CASSLSPPGGDVSYGYTF
J gene: TRBJ1-2
V gene: TRBV11-2
D gene: .
clone size: many

CDR3 DNA: TGTGCCAGCAGCCCCTATAGCGGGATGGGGGAGCAGTACTTC
CDR3 protein: CASSPYSGMGEQYF
J gene: TRBJ2-7
V gene: TRBV7-2
D gene: TRBD2
clone size: many

CDR3 DNA: TGTGCCAGCATGGTGGGGAGGCGGGCGGAGACCCAGTACTTC
CDR3 protein: CASMVGRRAETQYF
J gene: TRBJ2-5
V gene: TRBV2
D gene: .
clone size: many

CDR3 DNA: TGTGCCAGCAGTTTTATCGCTAGCGTAGAGACCCAGTACTTC
CDR3 protein: CASSFIASVETQYF
J gene: TRBJ2-5
V gene: TRBV27
D gene: .
clone size: many

CDR3 DNA: TGTGCCAGCAGCTTATTAGAACCCTCAATTACCGGGGAGCTGTTTTTT
CDR3 protein: CASSLLEPSITGELFF
J gene: TRBJ2-2
V gene: TRBV11-2
D gene: .
clone size: many

CDR3 DNA: TGTGCCAGTAGTGGGGGACGGCAGAACACCGGGGAGCTGTTTTTT
CDR3 protein: CASSGGRQNTGELFF
J gene: TRBJ2-2
V gene: TRBV19
D gene: .
clone size: many

CDR3 DNA: TGTGCCTGGAGCAGAACGAAGTACGAGCAATACTTC
CDR3 protein: CAWSRTKYEQYF
J gene: TRBJ2-7
V gene: TRBV30
D gene: .
clone size: many

CDR3 DNA: TGTGCCAGCAGCCAGAGGGGGACTCGTGGCTACACCTTC
CDR3 protein: CASSQRGTRGYTF
J gene: TRBJ1-2
V gene: TRBV3-1
D gene: .
clone size: many

CDR3 DNA: TGTGCCAGCAGCTCCGAAGGACAGGGGGTGAGGGGCTACACCTTC
CDR3 protein: CASSSEGQGVRGYTF
J gene: TRBJ1-2
V gene: TRBV5-5
D gene: TRBD1
clone size: many

CDR3 DNA: TGTGCCTGCAGTGAAGAAGCTAACAGCTTTAATTCACCCCTCCACTTT
CDR3 protein: CACSEEANSFNSPLHF
J gene: TRBJ1-6
V gene: TRBV2
D gene: .
clone size: .

CDR3 DNA: TGTGCCAGCAGCTTAGTCGGGACTAGCGGGATAGGTATTAAGTACTTC
CDR3 protein: CASSLVGTSGIGIKYF
J gene: TRBJ2-4
V gene: TRBV7-8
D gene: TRBD2
clone size: many

CDR3 DNA: TGTGCCATCAGTTTGGACAAGACGGATGGCTACACCTTC
CDR3 protein: CAISLDKTDGYTF
J gene: TRBJ1-2
V gene: TRBV10-3
D gene: .
clone size: many

CDR3 DNA: TGTGCCAGCAGTGAGTGGAGGACGACTAGCACAGATACGCAGTATTTT
CDR3 protein: CASSEWRTTSTDTQYF
J gene: TRBJ2-3
V gene: TRBV6-4
D gene: .
clone size: .